Following are 18 T cell receptor beta chains from one sample sequenced in a study of blood T cell repertoires in COVID-19. Using immunoSEQ multiplex PCR, the repertoire was profiled, and TCRdb retains in-frame clones only, with some absent. The data hold a few hundred thousand clones, with approximately 85% observed a single time. Specimen: peripheral blood. These receptors all come from a woman between 70 and 85 years old with COVID-19, enrolled during active disease.

The chain uses TRBV18 and TRBJ2-5; 8 bases agree with TRBD2. Germline-derived CDR1 and CDR2 are KGHSH and LQKENI. The V gene end was trimmed by 3 bases and the J gene end by 4 bases; junction bases not matched to a gene: 4. This CDR3 is built from 14 residues. The CDR3 nucleotides are TGTGCCAGCTCACCGTGGACTAGCCTAGAGACCCAGTACTTC. It is translated as CASSPWTSLETQYF.

This chain links TRBV11-3 with TRBJ2-1; 9 bases map to TRBD1. The V gene's germline CDR1 is SGHNT and CDR2 YENEEA. The CDR3 is made up of 15 amino acids. V trimming: 5 bases; J trimming: 4 bases; junction bases outside the gene matches: 6. The CDR3 sequence: CASSQPGQGYNEQFF. The DNA for the CDR3 is TGTGCCAGCAGCCAACCGGGACAGGGTTACAATGAGCAGTTCTTC. Together with reference TRBV11-3 and TRBJ2-1, the CDR3 gives the full variable domain: EAGVVQSPRYKIIEKKQPVAFWCNPISGHNTLYWYLQNLGQGPELLIRYENEEAVDDSQLPKDRFSAERLKGVDSTLKIQPAELGDSAVYLCASSQPGQGYNEQFFGPGTRLTVL.

The chain is built from TRBV7-9 and TRBJ1-2, with 10 bases matching TRBD1. The germline V gene has CDR1 SEHNR and CDR2 FQNEAQ (reference sequence). Trimming took 5 bases from V and 2 from J; bases not matched to a gene: 5. The CDR3 is 15 residues long. CDR3 nucleotide sequence: TGTGCCAGCAGCATCGACAGGGGGCGCAACTATGGCTACACCTTC. This codes for CASSIDRGRNYGYTF.

This clone was picked up one time. The chain links TRBV19 to TRBJ1-1, with 9 bases identical to TRBD1. The CDR3 consists of 14 residues. V dropped 7 bases and J dropped 6; count of bases not matched to a gene: 9. CDR1 is LNHDA, CDR2 SQIVND, per germline (reference sequence). The CDR3 loop reads CASMDRGEVAEAFF. The CDR3 nucleotides are TGTGCCAGTATGGACAGGGGTGAGGTGGCTGAAGCTTTCTTT.

The rearrangement joins TRBV6-4 to TRBJ1-6, with TRBD1 identical over 8 bases. This CDR3 has 15 residues. V was clipped by 5 bases and J by 6 bases; unmatched bases: 6. The germline V gene has CDR1 MRHNA and CDR2 SNTAGT. The DNA of the CDR3 is TGTGCCAGCAGTATCGGACAGGGTGGTAATTCACCCCTCCACTTT. Translating it yields CASSIGQGGNSPLHF.

On this clone itself: Other DNA sequences in the sample encode the same CDR3. The chain combines TRBV19 with TRBJ1-5; 9 nucleotides agree with TRBD1. The CDR3 has 14 residues. Per the germline V gene, CDR1 is LNHDA and CDR2 is SQIVND (reference sequence). V lost 6 bases, J lost 4 bases, and 4 bases stayed unmatched. CDR3 DNA: TGTGCCAGTAGCGGGACAGGGCAAAATCAGCCCCAGCATTTT. The encoded protein is CASSGTGQNQPQHF. The full variable domain, completed using reference TRBV19 and TRBJ1-5, is DGGITQSPKYLFRKEGQNVTLSCEQNLNHDAMYWYRQDPGQGLRLIYYSQIVNDFQKGDIAEGYSVSREKKESFPLTVTSAQKNPTAFYLCASSGTGQNQPQHFGDGTRLSIL.

This clone has a count of ten or more. The genes are TRBV19 and TRBJ1-3; no clear D gene. The CDR3 sequence is 13 residues long. From germline, CDR1 is LNHDA and CDR2 SQIVND (reference sequence). V lost 11 bases and J 0 bases, leaving 11 bases between the germline ends. CDR3 residues: CAGAASSGNTIYF. The CDR3 nucleotides read TGTGCCGGTGCAGCGAGCTCTGGAAACACCATATATTTT.

The J gene is TRBJ1-2, the V gene TRBV5-4; 7 bases fit TRBD1. Germline-derived CDR1 and CDR2 are SGHNT and YYREEE (reference sequence). J was trimmed by 5 bases and V by 3 bases; bases with no gene match: 10. The CDR3 is 15 residues long. DNA for the CDR3: TGTGCCAGCAGCTCTCCGGGACAGTCCATTTATGGCTACACCTTC. Amino acids: CASSSPGQSIYGYTF.

The rearrangement joins TRBV19 to TRBJ1-5, with 8 bases matching TRBD1. The CDR3 runs to 14 residues. Unmatched junction bases numbered 3, after V lost 4 bases and J lost 4 bases. Germline V gives CDR1 LNHDA, CDR2 SQIVND (reference sequence). The CDR3 coding sequence is TGTGCCAGTAGTAGGACAGGGTTTAATCAGCCCCAGCATTTT. It specifies CASSRTGFNQPQHF.

This clone was seen only once. This chain links TRBV4-2 with TRBJ1-2; no clear D gene. The CDR3 runs to 15 residues. The germline V gene encodes CDR1 LGHNA and CDR2 YNFKEQ. Trimming cost V 0 bases and J 6 bases, with 14 bases left between them. The CDR3 coding sequence is TGTGCCAGCAGCCAAGAAGAAGTAAGAGGGAATGGCTACACCTTC. It codes for CASSQEEVRGNGYTF.

The chain recombines TRBV18 with TRBJ1-1, with 7 bases matching TRBD1. The trim removed 8 bases at V and 4 bases at J, leaving 7 bases unmatched. Germline V gene data show CDR1 as KGHSH and CDR2 as LQKENI. The CDR3 contains 13 residues. CDR3 protein: CASELGGSTEAFF. CDR3 nucleotide sequence: TGTGCCAGCGAGTTAGGGGGCTCCACTGAAGCTTTCTTT.

J is TRBJ1-5 and V is TRBV18; tentative D call: TRBD1 (5 bases). Trimming took off 4 bases at V and 3 bases at J, with 10 bases between the two ends. This CDR3 has 14 residues. Per the germline V gene, CDR1 is KGHSH and CDR2 is LQKENI. CDR3 sequence (DNA): TGTGCCAGCTCACAAGGAGGGGACAATCAGCCCCAGCATTTT. This codes for CASSQGGDNQPQHF. Combining the CDR3 with reference TRBV18 and TRBJ1-5 gives the whole variable domain NAGVMQNPRHLVRRRGQEARLRCSPMKGHSHVYWYRQLPEEGLKFMVYLQKENIIDESGMPKERFSAEFPKEGPSILRIQQVVRGDSAAYFCASSQGGDNQPQHFGDGTRLSIL.

The rearrangement uses TRBV27 and TRBJ1-1; 9 positions match TRBD1. The CDR3 has 14 residues. V lost 5 bases and J lost 5; bases outside the gene matches: 6. Germline lookup yields CDR1 MNHEY and CDR2 SMNVEV (reference sequence). CDR3 amino acids: CASSLQGARTEAFF. Here the CDR3 DNA reads TGTGCCAGCAGTCTACAGGGGGCCCGGACTGAAGCTTTCTTT.

The gene calls are TRBV7-9 and TRBJ2-5; D is ambiguous. This CDR3 region has 12 residues. Trimming cost V 3 bases and J 2 bases, with 4 bases left between them. The germline V gene encodes CDR1 SEHNR and CDR2 FQNEAQ (reference sequence). This CDR3 is CASSFTQETQYF. The CDR3 DNA reads as TGTGCCAGCAGCTTTACTCAAGAGACCCAGTACTTC.

This chain uses TRBV5-5 with TRBJ2-5; 10 positions match TRBD2. The germline V gene has CDR1 SGHKS and CDR2 YYEKEE (reference sequence). The CDR3 is 14 amino acids. J was trimmed by 5 bases and V by 5 bases; bases with no gene match: 6. The CDR3 DNA is TGTGCCAGCAGTCTTAGCGGGGGGTTCGAGACCCAGTACTTC. Translating it yields CASSLSGGFETQYF.

The chain joins TRBV7-9 to TRBJ1-5; TRBD1 matches 7 bases. Germline assignment: CDR1 SEHNR and CDR2 FQNEAQ (reference sequence). This CDR3 has 13 amino acids. The J segment lost 7 bases and the V segment lost 6 bases, leaving 6 bases of the junction unmatched. CDR3 nucleotides: TGTGCCAGCAGTCGGACAGGCGACCAGCCCCAGCATTTT. This encodes CASSRTGDQPQHF.

The genes are TRBV6-2 or TRBV6-3 and TRBJ1-2; D is ambiguous. The CDR3 length is 11 residues. V was cut by 2 bases and J by 5 bases, with 3 bases left in between. Looked up from germline, CDR1 is MNHEY and CDR2 is SVGEGT. CDR3 nucleotide sequence: TGTGCCAGCAGTTACGTATATGGCTACACCTTC. This gives the protein CASSYVYGYTF.

This clone was picked up one time. This rearrangement joins TRBV19 to TRBJ2-3; 10 bases are shared with TRBD2. The germline CDR1 and CDR2 sequences are LNHDA and SQIVND (reference sequence). V lost 0 bases, J lost 4 bases, and 7 bases stayed unmatched. The CDR3 loop spans 17 amino acids. Here the CDR3 reads CASSIEGSSGGADTQYF. Written as DNA, the CDR3 is TGTGCCAGTAGTATAGAGGGTTCTAGCGGGGGAGCAGATACGCAGTATTTT.